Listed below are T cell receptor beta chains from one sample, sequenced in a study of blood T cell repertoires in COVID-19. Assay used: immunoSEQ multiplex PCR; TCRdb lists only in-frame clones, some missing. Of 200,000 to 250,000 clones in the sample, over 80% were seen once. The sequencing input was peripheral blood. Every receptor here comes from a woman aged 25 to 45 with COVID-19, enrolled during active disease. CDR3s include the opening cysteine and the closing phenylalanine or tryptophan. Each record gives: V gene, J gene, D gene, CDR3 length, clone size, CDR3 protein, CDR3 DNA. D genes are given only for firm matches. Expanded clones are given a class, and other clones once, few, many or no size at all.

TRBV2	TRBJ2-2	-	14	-	CASSPTPSVGELFF	TGTGCCAGCAGTCCAACTCCCTCTGTCGGGGAGCTGTTTTTT
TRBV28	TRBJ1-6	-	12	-	CASRTTQTPLHF	TGTGCCAGCAGAACGACACAGACACCCCTCCACTTT
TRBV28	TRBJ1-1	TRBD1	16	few	CASILVSGQGNTEAFF	TGTGCCAGCATTCTCGTATCGGGACAGGGGAACACTGAAGCTTTCTTT
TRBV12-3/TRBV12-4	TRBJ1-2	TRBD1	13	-	CASSRGTAHGYTF	TGTGCCAGCAGCCGAGGGACAGCACATGGCTACACCTTC
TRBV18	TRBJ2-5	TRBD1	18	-	CASSPLIIEGAVKETQYF	TGTGCCAGCTCACCACTAATTATAGAGGGGGCCGTGAAAGAGACCCAGTACTTC
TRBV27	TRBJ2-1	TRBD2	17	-	CASSLKASGGLGNEQFF	TGTGCCAGCAGTTTAAAGGCTAGCGGGGGGTTGGGGAATGAGCAGTTCTTC
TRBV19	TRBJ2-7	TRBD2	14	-	CASTKRGGTYEQYF	TGTGCCAGTACCAAACGGGGGGGAACCTACGAGCAGTACTTC
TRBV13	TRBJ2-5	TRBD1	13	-	CASSRQGQETQYF	TGTGCCAGCAGCCGACAGGGTCAAGAGACCCAGTACTTC
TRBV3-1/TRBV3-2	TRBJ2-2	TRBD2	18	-	CASSPSLAGGWDTGELFF	TGTGCCAGCAGCCCTTCACTAGCGGGAGGATGGGACACCGGGGAGCTGTTTTTT
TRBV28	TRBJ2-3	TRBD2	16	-	CASSSWTSGGTDTQYF	TGTGCCAGCAGTTCCTGGACTAGCGGGGGTACAGATACGCAGTATTTT
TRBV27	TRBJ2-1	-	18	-	CASSRKNPRNGGYNEQFF	TGTGCCAGCAGTAGGAAAAACCCTAGGAACGGTGGTTACAATGAGCAGTTCTTC
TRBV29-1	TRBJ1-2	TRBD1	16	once	CSVQLGGQGAWYGYTF	TGCAGCGTCCAGCTGGGGGGACAGGGGGCTTGGTATGGCTACACCTTC
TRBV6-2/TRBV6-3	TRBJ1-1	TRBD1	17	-	CASSRSDRGRWGTEAFF	TGTGCCAGCAGCAGATCGGACAGGGGGCGATGGGGCACTGAAGCTTTCTTT
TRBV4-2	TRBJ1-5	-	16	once	CASSQETGFGNQPQHF	TGTGCCAGCAGCCAGGAAACAGGGTTTGGCAATCAGCCCCAGCATTTT
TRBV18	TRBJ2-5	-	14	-	CASSPLAAGETQYF	TGTGCCAGCTCACCACTAGCGGCCGGGGAGACCCAGTACTTC
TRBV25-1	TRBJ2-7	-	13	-	CASSQTGTYEQYF	TGTGCCAGCAGTCAGACAGGGACTTACGAGCAGTACTTC
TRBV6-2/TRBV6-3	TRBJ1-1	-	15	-	CASSLRTGGDTEAFF	TGTGCCAGCAGTCTTCGGACCGGGGGGGACACTGAAGCTTTCTTT
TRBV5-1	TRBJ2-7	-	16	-	CASSLGLALEGYEQYF	TGCGCCAGCAGCTTGGGCCTAGCTCTGGAGGGCTACGAGCAGTACTTC
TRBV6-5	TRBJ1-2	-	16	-	CASSYRRSTSIYGYTF	TGTGCCAGCAGTTACCGCCGGTCAACCTCGATCTATGGCTACACCTTC
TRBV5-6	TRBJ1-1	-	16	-	CASSLVLGQLNTEAFF	TGTGCCAGCAGCTTGGTTCTGGGGCAGCTGAACACTGAAGCTTTCTTT
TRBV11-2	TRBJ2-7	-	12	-	CASSFSPVEQYF	TGTGCCAGCAGCTTCTCCCCCGTCGAGCAGTACTTC
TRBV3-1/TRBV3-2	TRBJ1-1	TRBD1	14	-	CASGIGQGNTEAFF	TGTGCCAGCGGAATAGGACAGGGGAACACTGAAGCTTTCTTT
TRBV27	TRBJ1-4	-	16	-	CASSASRAGLGEKLFF	TGTGCCAGCAGTGCGTCACGGGCGGGGCTGGGTGAAAAACTGTTTTTT
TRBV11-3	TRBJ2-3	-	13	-	CASSLVLGDTQYF	TGTGCCAGCAGCTTAGTCCTCGGAGATACGCAGTATTTT
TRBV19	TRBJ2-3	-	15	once	CASSMRAARTDTQYF	TGTGCCAGTAGTATGAGGGCCGCTCGCACAGATACGCAGTATTTT
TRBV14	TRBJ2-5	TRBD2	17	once	CASSHLIRASGQETQYF	TGTGCCAGCAGCCATTTAATACGAGCTAGCGGCCAAGAGACCCAGTACTTC
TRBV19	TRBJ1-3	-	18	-	CASSDLRTVKISGNTIYF	TGTGCCAGTAGTGACTTACGGACAGTCAAAATCTCTGGAAACACCATATATTTT
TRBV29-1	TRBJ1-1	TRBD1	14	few	CSVHRQGGNTEAFF	TGCAGCGTCCACCGACAGGGCGGGAACACTGAAGCTTTCTTT
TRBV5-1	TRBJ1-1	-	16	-	CASSLGQLWMNTEAFF	TGCGCCAGCAGCTTGGGACAACTTTGGATGAACACTGAAGCTTTCTTT
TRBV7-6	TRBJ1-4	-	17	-	CASSLFVSSATNEKLFF	TGTGCCAGCAGCTTATTTGTGTCATCAGCAACTAATGAAAAACTGTTTTTT
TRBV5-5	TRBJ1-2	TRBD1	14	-	CASLRDRGRHGYTF	TGTGCCAGTTTGCGGGACAGGGGTCGCCATGGCTACACCTTC
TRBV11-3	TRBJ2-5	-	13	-	CASSFDSTETQYF	TGTGCCAGCAGCTTCGACTCCACAGAGACCCAGTACTTC
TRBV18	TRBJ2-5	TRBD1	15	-	CASSPTAGQGETQYF	TGTGCCAGCTCACCAACGGCGGGACAGGGAGAGACCCAGTACTTC
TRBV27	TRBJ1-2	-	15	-	CASRIRAAPNYGYTF	TGTGCCAGCAGGATTCGAGCGGCACCCAACTATGGCTACACCTTC
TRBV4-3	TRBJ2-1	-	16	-	CASSRDSSQAYNEQFF	TGCGCCAGCAGCCGGGACTCCTCTCAAGCCTACAATGAGCAGTTCTTC
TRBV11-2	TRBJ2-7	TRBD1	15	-	CASSRYGDSSYEQYF	TGTGCCAGCAGCCGATACGGGGACAGCTCCTACGAGCAGTACTTC
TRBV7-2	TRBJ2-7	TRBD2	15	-	CASRRGTSEDYEQYF	TGTGCCAGCAGAAGGGGGACTAGCGAGGACTACGAGCAGTACTTC
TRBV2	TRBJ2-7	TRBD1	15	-	CATSPGTGGGYEQYF	TGTGCCACCTCCCCGGGGACAGGGGGCGGCTACGAGCAGTACTTC
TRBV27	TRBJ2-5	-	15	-	CASSLSGGTQETQYF	TGTGCCAGCAGTCTGAGTGGGGGCACCCAAGAGACCCAGTACTTC
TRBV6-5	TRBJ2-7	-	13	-	CASTRPGTYEQYF	TGTGCCAGCACCAGGCCCGGCACCTACGAGCAGTACTTC
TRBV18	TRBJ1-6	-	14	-	CASSPIPQMPPLHF	TGTGCCAGCTCACCAATACCCCAGATGCCACCCCTCCACTTT
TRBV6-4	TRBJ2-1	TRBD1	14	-	CASSPGQGGNEQFF	TGTGCCAGCAGTCCGGGACAGGGAGGGAATGAGCAGTTCTTC
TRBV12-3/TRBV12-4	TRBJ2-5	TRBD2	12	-	CASRSGRGLFYF	TGTGCCAGCAGAAGCGGCCGGGGACTATTTTACTTC
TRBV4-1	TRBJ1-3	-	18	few	CASSQDVGGVHSGNTIYF	TGCGCCAGCAGCCAAGACGTAGGAGGGGTCCACTCTGGAAACACCATATATTTT
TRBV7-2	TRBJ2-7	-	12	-	CASSPVSREQYF	TGTGCCAGCAGCCCGGTTTCCCGGGAGCAGTACTTC
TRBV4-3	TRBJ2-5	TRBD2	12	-	CAFLSGREPQYF	TGCGCCTTCCTTAGCGGGAGGGAACCCCAGTACTTC